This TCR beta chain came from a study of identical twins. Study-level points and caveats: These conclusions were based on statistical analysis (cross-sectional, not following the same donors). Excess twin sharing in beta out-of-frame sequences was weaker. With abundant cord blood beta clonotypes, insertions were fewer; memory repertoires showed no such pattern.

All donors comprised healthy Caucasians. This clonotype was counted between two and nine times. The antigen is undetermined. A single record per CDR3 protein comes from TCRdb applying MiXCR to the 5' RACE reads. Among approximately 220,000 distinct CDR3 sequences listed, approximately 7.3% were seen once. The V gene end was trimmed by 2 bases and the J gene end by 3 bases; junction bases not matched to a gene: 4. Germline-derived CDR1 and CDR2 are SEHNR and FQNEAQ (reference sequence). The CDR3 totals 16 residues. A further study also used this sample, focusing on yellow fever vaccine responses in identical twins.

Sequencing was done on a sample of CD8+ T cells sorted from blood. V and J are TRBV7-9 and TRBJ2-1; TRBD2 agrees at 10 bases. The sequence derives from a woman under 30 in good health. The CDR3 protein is CASSLSGRDRYNEQFF. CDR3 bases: TGTGCCAGCAGCTTAAGCGGGAGGGATCGCTACAATGAGCAGTTCTTC.